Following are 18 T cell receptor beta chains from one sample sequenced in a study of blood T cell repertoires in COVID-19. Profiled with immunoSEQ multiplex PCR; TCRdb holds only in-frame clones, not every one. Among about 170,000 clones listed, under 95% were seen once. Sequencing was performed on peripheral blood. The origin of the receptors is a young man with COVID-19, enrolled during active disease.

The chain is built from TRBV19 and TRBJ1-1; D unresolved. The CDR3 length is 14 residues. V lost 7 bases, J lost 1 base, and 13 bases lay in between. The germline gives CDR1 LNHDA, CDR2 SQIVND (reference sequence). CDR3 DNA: TGTGCCAGTATAGGATGGGGAGGGAACACTGAAGCTTTCTTT. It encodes CASIGWGGNTEAFF.

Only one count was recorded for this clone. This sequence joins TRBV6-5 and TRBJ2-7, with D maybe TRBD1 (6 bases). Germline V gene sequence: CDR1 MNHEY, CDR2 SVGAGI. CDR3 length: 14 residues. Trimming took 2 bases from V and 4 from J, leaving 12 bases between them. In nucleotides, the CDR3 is TGTGCCAGCAGTTACGGGGGCAGGGGTTACGAGCAGTACTTC. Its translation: CASSYGGRGYEQYF.

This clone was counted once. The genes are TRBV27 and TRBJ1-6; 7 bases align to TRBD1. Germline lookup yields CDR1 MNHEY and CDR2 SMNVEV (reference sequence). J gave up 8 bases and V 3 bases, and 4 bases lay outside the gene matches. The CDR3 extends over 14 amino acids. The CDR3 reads CASSFSDRDSPLHF. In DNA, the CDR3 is TGTGCCAGCAGTTTCTCAGACAGGGATTCACCCCTCCACTTT.

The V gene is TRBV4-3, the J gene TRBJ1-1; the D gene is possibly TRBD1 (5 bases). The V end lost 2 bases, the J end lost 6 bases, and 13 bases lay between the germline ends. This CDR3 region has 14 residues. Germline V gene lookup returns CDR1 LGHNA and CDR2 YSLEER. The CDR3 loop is CASSQLAGGSEAFF. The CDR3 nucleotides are TGCGCCAGCAGCCAACTTGCCGGGGGGTCTGAAGCTTTCTTT.

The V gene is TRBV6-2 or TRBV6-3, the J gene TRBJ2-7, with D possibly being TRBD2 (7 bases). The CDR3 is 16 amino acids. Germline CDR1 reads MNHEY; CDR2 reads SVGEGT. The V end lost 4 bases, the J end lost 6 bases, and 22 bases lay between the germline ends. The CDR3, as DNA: TGTGCCAGCAGTTTCCCTTTTGGGGGGGCGGATGGCGAGCAGTACTTC. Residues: CASSFPFGGADGEQYF.

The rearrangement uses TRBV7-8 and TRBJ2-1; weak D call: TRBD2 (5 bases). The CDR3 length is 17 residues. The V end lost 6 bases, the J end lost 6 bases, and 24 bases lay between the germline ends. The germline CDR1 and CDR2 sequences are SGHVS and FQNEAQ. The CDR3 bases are TGTGCCAGCAGGGTTCTTCGGACTTCAAGACCGGCCAATGAGCAGTTCTTC. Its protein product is CASRVLRTSRPANEQFF. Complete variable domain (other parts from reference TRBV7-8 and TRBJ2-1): GAGVSQSPRYKVAKRGQDVALRCDPISGHVSLFWYQQALGQGPEFLTYFQNEAQLDKSGLPSDRFFAERPEGSVSTLKIQRTQQEDSAVYLCASRVLRTSRPANEQFFGPGTRLTVL.

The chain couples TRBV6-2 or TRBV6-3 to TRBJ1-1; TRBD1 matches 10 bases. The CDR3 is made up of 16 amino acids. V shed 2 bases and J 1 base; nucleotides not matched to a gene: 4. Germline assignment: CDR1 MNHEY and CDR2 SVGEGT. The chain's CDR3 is CASSYETGGSNTEAFF. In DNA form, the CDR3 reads TGTGCCAGCAGTTACGAGACAGGGGGCTCGAACACTGAAGCTTTCTTT.

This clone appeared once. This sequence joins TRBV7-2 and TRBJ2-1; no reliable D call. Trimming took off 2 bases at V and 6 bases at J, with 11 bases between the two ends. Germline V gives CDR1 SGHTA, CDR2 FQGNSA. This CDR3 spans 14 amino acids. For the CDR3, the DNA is TGTGCCAGCAGCTTACGGAGTGTCATCAATGAGCAGTTCTTC. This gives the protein CASSLRSVINEQFF. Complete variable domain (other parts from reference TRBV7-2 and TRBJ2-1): GAGVSQSPSNKVTEKGKDVELRCDPISGHTALYWYRQSLGQGLEFLIYFQGNSAPDKSGLPSDRFSAERTGGSVSTLTIQRTQQEDSAVYLCASSLRSVINEQFFGPGTRLTVL.

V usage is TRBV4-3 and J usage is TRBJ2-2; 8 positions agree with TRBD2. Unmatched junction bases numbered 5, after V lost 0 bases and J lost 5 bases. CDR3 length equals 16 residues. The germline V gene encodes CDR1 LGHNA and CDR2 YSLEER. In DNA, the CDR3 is TGCGCCAGCAGCCAAGAAGTCTCTAGCGGGACCGGGGAGCTGTTTTTT. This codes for CASSQEVSSGTGELFF.

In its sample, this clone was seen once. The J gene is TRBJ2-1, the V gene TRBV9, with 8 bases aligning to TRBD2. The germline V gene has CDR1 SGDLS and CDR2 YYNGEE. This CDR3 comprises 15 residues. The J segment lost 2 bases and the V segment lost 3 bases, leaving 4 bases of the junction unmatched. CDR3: CASSDSGIPYNEQFF. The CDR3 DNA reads TGTGCCAGCAGCGATAGCGGGATCCCCTACAATGAGCAGTTCTTC.

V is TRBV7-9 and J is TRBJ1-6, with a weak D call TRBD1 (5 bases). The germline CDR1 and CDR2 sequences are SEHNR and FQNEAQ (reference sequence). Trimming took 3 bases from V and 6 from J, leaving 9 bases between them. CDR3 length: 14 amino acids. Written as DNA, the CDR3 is TGTGCCAGCAGCTTGGGGCTCTTTAATTCACCCCTCCACTTT. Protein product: CASSLGLFNSPLHF.

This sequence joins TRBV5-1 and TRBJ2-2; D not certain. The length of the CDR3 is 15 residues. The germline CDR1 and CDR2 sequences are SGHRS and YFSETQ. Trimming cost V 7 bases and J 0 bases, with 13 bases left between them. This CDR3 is CASHFDTANTGELFF. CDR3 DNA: TGCGCCAGCCACTTTGACACAGCGAACACCGGGGAGCTGTTTTTT. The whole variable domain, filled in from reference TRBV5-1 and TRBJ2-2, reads KAGVTQTPRYLIKTRGQQVTLSCSPISGHRSVSWYQQTPGQGLQFLFEYFSETQRNKGNFPGRFSGRQFSNSRSEMNVSTLELGDSALYLCASHFDTANTGELFFGEGSRLTVL.

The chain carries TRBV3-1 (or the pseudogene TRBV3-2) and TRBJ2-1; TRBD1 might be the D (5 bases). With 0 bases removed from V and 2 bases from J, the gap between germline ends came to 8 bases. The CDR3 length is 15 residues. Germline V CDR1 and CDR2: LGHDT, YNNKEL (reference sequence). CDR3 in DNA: TGTGCCAGCAGCCAAGAGTGGGGCACCTACAATGAGCAGTTCTTC. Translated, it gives CASSQEWGTYNEQFF.

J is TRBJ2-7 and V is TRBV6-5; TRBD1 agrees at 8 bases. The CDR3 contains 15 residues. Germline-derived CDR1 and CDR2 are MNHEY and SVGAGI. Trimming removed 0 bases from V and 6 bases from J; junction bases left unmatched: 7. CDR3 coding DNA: TGTGCCAGCAGTTACTCCCGGACAGGGTCGGGCGAGCAGTACTTC. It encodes CASSYSRTGSGEQYF.

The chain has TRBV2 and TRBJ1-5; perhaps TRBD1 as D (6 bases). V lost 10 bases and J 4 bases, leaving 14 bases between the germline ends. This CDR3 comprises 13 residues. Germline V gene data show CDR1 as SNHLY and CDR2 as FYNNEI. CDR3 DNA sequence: TGTGCCAAAGGGGGACGGAATAATCAGCCCCAGCATTTT. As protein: CAKGGRNNQPQHF.

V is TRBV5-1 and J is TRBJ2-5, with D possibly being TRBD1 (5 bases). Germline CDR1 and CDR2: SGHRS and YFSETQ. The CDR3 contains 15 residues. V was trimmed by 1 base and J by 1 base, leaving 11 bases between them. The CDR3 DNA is TGCGCCAGCAGCTTGTCGCAGGGCGGCCAAGAGACCCAGTACTTC. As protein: CASSLSQGGQETQYF.

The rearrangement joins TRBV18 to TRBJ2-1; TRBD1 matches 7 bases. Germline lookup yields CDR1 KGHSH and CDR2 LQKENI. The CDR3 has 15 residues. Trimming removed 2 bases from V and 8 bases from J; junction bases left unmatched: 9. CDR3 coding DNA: TGTGCCAGCTCACCAGGGCAGGCTCAGGGGGATGAGCAGTTCTTC. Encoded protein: CASSPGQAQGDEQFF. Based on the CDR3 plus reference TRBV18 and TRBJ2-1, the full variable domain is NAGVMQNPRHLVRRRGQEARLRCSPMKGHSHVYWYRQLPEEGLKFMVYLQKENIIDESGMPKERFSAEFPKEGPSILRIQQVVRGDSAAYFCASSPGQAQGDEQFFGPGTRLTVL.

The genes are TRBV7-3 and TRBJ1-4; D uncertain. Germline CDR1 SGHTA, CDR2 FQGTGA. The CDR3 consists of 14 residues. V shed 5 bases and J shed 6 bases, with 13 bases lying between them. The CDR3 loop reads CASSLDGEDEKLFF. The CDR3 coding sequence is TGTGCCAGCAGCCTGGACGGGGAGGATGAAAAACTGTTTTTT.